This T cell receptor beta chain emerged from a study of CD8 T cells in ankylosing spondylitis. Findings and limits, study-wide: Ankylosing spondylitis blood appeared to be characterized by a TCR beta motif of several highly homologous variants.

This clonotype was seen only a few times. Its antigen is unknown. The CDR3 totals 15 residues. The V end was cut by 1 base, the J end by 5 bases, with 12 bases between. The V gene's germline CDR1 is SGHVS and CDR2 FQNEAQ. Using its own MiXCR run on the 5' RACE reads, TCRdb lists one record per CDR3 protein. This table holds 650,000 to 800,000 distinct CDR3 sequences, around 17% found once. This receptor was taken from a male donor with ankylosing spondylitis. The chain couples TRBV7-8 to TRBJ1-5, with D perhaps matching TRBD1 (6 bases). The sample taken for sequencing was blood, either unsorted or a sorted T cell fraction (not recorded which). The CDR3: CASSLGYREDQPQHF. CDR3 nucleotides: TGTGCCAGCAGCTTAGGGTACAGGGAGGATCAGCCCCAGCATTTT.